This passage covers 26 T cell receptor beta chains from one sample sequenced in a study of shared T cell receptors in the human thymus. Clones were sequenced by immunoSEQ multiplex PCR, and TCRdb holds only the in-frame ones, with some missing. Among roughly 710,000 clones, approximately 85% were seen once, and the ten largest hold around 0.0099%. This sample also belongs to another study, concerning human thymus T cells.

Material: thymocytes. These receptors were taken from a girl less than two years old with a congenital heart defect.

The chain recombines TRBV5-4 with TRBJ2-5, with 10 bases that match TRBD1. V shed 1 base and J 3 bases; nucleotides not matched to a gene: 6. The CDR3 is 16 amino acids. CDR1 is SGHNT, CDR2 YYREEE, per germline (reference sequence). Here the CDR3 reads CASSLRGQGREETQYF. Here the CDR3 DNA reads TGTGCCAGCAGCTTGCGGGGACAGGGGCGGGAAGAGACCCAGTACTTC. The full variable domain, its missing parts supplied by reference TRBV5-4 and TRBJ2-5, is ETGVTQSPTHLIKTRGQQVTLRCSSQSGHNTVSWYQQALGQGPQFIFQYYREEENGRGNFPPRFSGLQFPNYSSELNVNALELDDSALYLCASSLRGQGREETQYFGPGTRLLVL.

This clone was observed a few times. V is TRBV28 and J is TRBJ1-1; D is perhaps TRBD1 (5 bases). V was clipped by 2 bases and J by 0 bases, with 10 bases between them. The CDR3 sequence is 15 residues long. From germline, CDR1 is MDHEN and CDR2 SYDVKM. The CDR3 sequence is CASSLGGKMNTEAFF. DNA of the CDR3: TGTGCCAGCAGTTTAGGGGGGAAAATGAACACTGAAGCTTTCTTT.

J is TRBJ1-2 and V is TRBV13, with a weak D call TRBD1 (5 bases). Trimming stripped 3 bases from V and 0 bases from J, with 11 bases between. The CDR3 is 15 residues long. CDR1 is PRHDT, CDR2 FYEKMQ, per germline (reference sequence). CDR3 residues: CASSFAGGTNYGYTF. The CDR3, as DNA: TGTGCCAGCAGCTTCGCCGGGGGGACTAACTATGGCTACACCTTC.

The chain uses TRBV6-1 and TRBJ1-1, with D unclear. V lost 0 bases and J lost 8, with 7 bases in between. This CDR3 region has 12 residues. Germline-derived CDR1 and CDR2 are MNHNS and SASEGT. The CDR3 region has the DNA TGTGCCAGCAGTGAAGCAGGGAGAGAAGCTTTCTTT. Translation: CASSEAGREAFF.

The chain uses TRBV6-1 and TRBJ1-1; D perhaps matches TRBD1 (6 bases). Germline V lookup: CDR1 MNHNS, CDR2 SASEGT. The V end lost 0 bases, the J end lost 2 bases, and 13 bases lay between the germline ends. The CDR3 is 16 amino acids. In DNA, the CDR3 is TGTGCCAGCAGTGAAGCCGGGGGGCCTCGTAACACTGAAGCTTTCTTT. Translated: CASSEAGGPRNTEAFF.

This chain links TRBV6-5 with TRBJ1-5; 7 nucleotides agree with TRBD1. V gave up 4 bases and J gave up 4 bases; unmatched junction bases: 7. The CDR3 extends over 15 amino acids. CDR1 and CDR2 (germline): MNHEY, SVGAGI. CDR3 nucleotides: TGTGCCAGCAGTTCAAACAGGGGACCAAATCAGCCCCAGCATTTT. Translated, it gives CASSSNRGPNQPQHF.

This rearrangement joins TRBV19 to TRBJ1-1; D call uncertain. Germline assignment: CDR1 LNHDA and CDR2 SQIVND (reference sequence). V was clipped by 1 base and J by 0 bases, with 9 bases between them. The CDR3 is 15 amino acids. The CDR3, as DNA: TGTGCCAGTAGTATAGCTTACAGTTTGAACACTGAAGCTTTCTTT. Translating it yields CASSIAYSLNTEAFF.

The chain has TRBV14 and TRBJ2-3; 15 positions match TRBD2. CDR1 is SGHDN and CDR2 is FVKESK in the germline V gene. The CDR3 extends over 19 amino acids. Losses at the gene ends were 2 bases for V and 1 base for J; bases not matched to a gene: 7. The CDR3 reads CASSQSGLAGGWGTDTQYF. CDR3 DNA sequence: TGTGCCAGCAGCCAATCCGGACTAGCGGGGGGGTGGGGCACAGATACGCAGTATTTT.

The V and J genes are TRBV5-4 and TRBJ2-1; D gene uncertain. V dropped 4 bases and J dropped 8 bases, with 10 bases sitting between them. Germline V lookup: CDR1 SGHNT, CDR2 YYREEE (reference sequence). CDR3 length: 12 residues. In DNA form, the CDR3 reads TGTGCCAGCAGCCCATCGACTGATGAGCAGTTCTTC. It is translated as CASSPSTDEQFF.

This sequence joins TRBV23-1 and TRBJ1-2; D is uncertain. TRBV23-1 is flagged as an ORF with uncertain function. The CDR3 spans 12 residues. Trimming shortened V by 8 bases and J by 1 base, and 8 bases separated the two germline ends. For the CDR3, the DNA is TGCGCCAGCTTGGGAGTTAACTATGGCTACACCTTC. It yields the protein CASLGVNYGYTF.

The chain links TRBV28 to TRBJ1-5; D gene unclear. Trimming took off 3 bases at V and 5 bases at J, with 14 bases between the two ends. CDR1 is MDHEN, CDR2 SYDVKM, per germline. The CDR3 runs to 15 residues. Written as DNA, the CDR3 is TGTGCCAGCAGTTTTGGAGGGTTTGGACATCAGCCCCAGCATTTT. Translated: CASSFGGFGHQPQHF.

This chain links TRBV7-9 with TRBJ1-1, with a tentative D call TRBD1 (6 bases). Trimming removed 4 bases at V and 7 bases at J, with 10 bases between. CDR3 size: 12 residues. Germline V lookup: CDR1 SEHNR, CDR2 FQNEAQ (reference sequence). CDR3: CASSYGQLEAFF. The DNA of the CDR3 is TGTGCCAGCAGCTACGGACAGCTTGAAGCTTTCTTT.

V is TRBV27 and J is TRBJ1-5, with 10 bases matching TRBD1. The CDR3 extends over 19 amino acids. The V and J ends lost 6 bases and 0 bases, in that order; junction bases with no gene match: 14. The germline CDR1 and CDR2 sequences are MNHEY and SMNVEV (reference sequence). Here the CDR3 reads CASSRGQGEPLTSNQPQHF. DNA for the CDR3: TGTGCCAGCAGCCGCGGACAGGGGGAACCTTTAACTAGCAATCAGCCCCAGCATTTT.

V usage is TRBV29-1 and J usage is TRBJ2-3; TRBD2 agrees at 12 bases. V dropped 3 bases and J dropped 1; count of bases not matched to a gene: 5. This CDR3 is built from 16 residues. CDR1 and CDR2 from the germline V gene are SQVTM and ANQGSEA. CDR3 residues: CSVDLRLAGGTDTQYF. The CDR3, as DNA: TGCAGCGTTGATTTAAGACTAGCGGGGGGCACAGATACGCAGTATTTT.

This chain links TRBV27 with TRBJ2-7, with 10 bases aligning to TRBD2. Trimming at V came to 7 bases and at J to 0 bases, leaving 15 bases not matched to a gene. Germline V gene lookup returns CDR1 MNHEY and CDR2 SMNVEV (reference sequence). CDR3 size: 18 residues. The CDR3 sequence: CASTGGASGGRGSYEQYF. The CDR3 DNA reads TGTGCCAGCACCGGGGGGGCTAGCGGGGGAAGGGGCTCCTACGAGCAGTACTTC.

The chain uses TRBV2 and TRBJ2-5; the D gene is possibly TRBD2 (6 bases). CDR1 is SNHLY, CDR2 FYNNEI, per germline. Trimming stripped 8 bases from V and 6 bases from J, with 16 bases between. The CDR3 is 13 amino acids. CDR3 coding DNA: TGTGCCAGCCTGACGGGGGTTGAGCAGACCCAGTACTTC. Its protein is CASLTGVEQTQYF.

The chain links TRBV15 to TRBJ1-5, with 7 bases identical to TRBD1. CDR1 and CDR2 from the germline V gene are LNHNV and YYDKDF (reference sequence). This CDR3 has 16 amino acids. The junction had 11 bases not matched to a gene; V was cut back by 5 bases and J by 4 bases. The CDR3 nucleotides are TGTGCCACCAGCGGCATACGACAGGGTGGTAATCAGCCCCAGCATTTT. Protein sequence: CATSGIRQGGNQPQHF.

This sequence joins TRBV28 and TRBJ2-2; 11 bases map to TRBD2. J lost 5 bases, V lost 6 bases, and 8 bases had no gene match. The CDR3 length is 16 residues. The germline V gene encodes CDR1 MDHEN and CDR2 SYDVKM. The CDR3 coding sequence is TGTGCCAGCAGCGCTAGCGGGGGGCCAGAAACCGGGGAGCTGTTTTTT. It codes for CASSASGGPETGELFF.

The CDR3 DNA sequence: TGTGCCAGCAGTGAAAGGCTAGCGGGGGGCCTCAACACCGGGGAGCTGTTTTTT. Its protein product is CASSERLAGGLNTGELFF. The rearrangement links TRBV6-1 to TRBJ2-2, with 11 bases aligning to TRBD2. CDR1 MNHNS and CDR2 SASEGT come from the germline V gene. J lost 2 bases, V lost 2 bases, and 7 bases had no gene match. This CDR3 is 18 amino acids long.

The J gene is TRBJ1-2, the V gene TRBV19; 10 bases map to TRBD1. Germline V lookup: CDR1 LNHDA, CDR2 SQIVND (reference sequence). The CDR3 runs 17 residues. V trimming: 8 bases; J trimming: 2 bases; junction bases outside the gene matches: 14. CDR3 loop: CASWVRDRGAGNYGYTF. For the CDR3, the DNA is TGTGCCAGTTGGGTGCGGGACAGGGGAGCGGGCAACTATGGCTACACCTTC.

The chain has TRBV7-2 and TRBJ2-3; the D is unclear. Germline values: CDR1 SGHTA, CDR2 FQGNSA. V lost 1 base to trimming and J lost 2 bases, with 16 bases between them. This CDR3 is 17 amino acids long. CDR3: CASSLVSVEVFTDTQYF. The CDR3 DNA follows: TGTGCCAGCAGCTTAGTTTCAGTTGAGGTGTTCACAGATACGCAGTATTTT.

A few counts support this clone. The chain joins TRBV7-2 to TRBJ1-5; tentatively, D is TRBD1 (5 bases). Trimming cost V 2 bases and J 5 bases, with 13 bases left between them. Germline loops: CDR1 SGHTA, CDR2 FQGNSA. The CDR3 is made up of 15 amino acids. The CDR3 loop reads CASSLSGAGHQPQHF. The CDR3 bases are TGTGCCAGCAGCTTAAGTGGGGCCGGACATCAGCCCCAGCATTTT.

The chain couples TRBV4-3 to TRBJ1-2; no clear D gene. Germline CDR1 reads LGHNA; CDR2 reads YSLEER. Trimming took off 2 bases at V and 5 bases at J, with 12 bases between the two ends. CDR3 length: 14 residues. The CDR3 coding sequence is TGCGCCAGCAGCCAAACGCTTCTACGTTATGGCTACACCTTC. The encoded protein is CASSQTLLRYGYTF.

The V and J genes are TRBV27 and TRBJ1-4; unclear D gene. The CDR3 runs 15 residues. V lost 5 bases and J 0 bases, leaving 10 bases between the germline ends. The germline V gene has CDR1 MNHEY and CDR2 SMNVEV (reference sequence). The CDR3 DNA reads TGTGCCAGCAGTATGAGGGCCGCAACTAATGAAAAACTGTTTTTT. This gives the protein CASSMRAATNEKLFF.

The rearrangement joins TRBV7-2 to TRBJ2-5; 7 bases fit TRBD1. Germline CDR1 is SGHTA and CDR2 is FQGNSA. J was trimmed by 2 bases and V by 1 base; bases with no gene match: 7. There are 16 residues in the CDR3. CDR3 protein: CASSLDADRFQETQYF. The CDR3 nucleotides are TGTGCCAGCAGCTTAGATGCGGACAGGTTTCAAGAGACCCAGTACTTC.

J is TRBJ1-1 and V is TRBV11-2; 8 bases match TRBD1. The trim removed 3 bases at V and 1 base at J, leaving 16 bases unmatched. Germline assignment: CDR1 SGHAT and CDR2 FQNNGV. CDR3 length: 19 amino acids. CDR3 in amino acids: CASSLITRDRRVRNTEAFF. The CDR3 nucleotides read TGTGCCAGCAGCTTGATTACTAGGGACAGGAGAGTAAGGAACACTGAAGCTTTCTTT.